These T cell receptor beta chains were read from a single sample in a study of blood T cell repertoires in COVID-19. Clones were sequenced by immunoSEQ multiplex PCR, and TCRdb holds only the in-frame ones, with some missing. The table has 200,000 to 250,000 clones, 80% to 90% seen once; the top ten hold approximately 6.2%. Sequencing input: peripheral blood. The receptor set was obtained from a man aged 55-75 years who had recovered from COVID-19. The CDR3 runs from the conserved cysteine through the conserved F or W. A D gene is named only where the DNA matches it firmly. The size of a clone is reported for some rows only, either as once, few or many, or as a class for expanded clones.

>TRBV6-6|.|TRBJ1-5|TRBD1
CASSQDRDDQPQHF
TGTGCCAGCAGCCAGGACAGGGATGATCAGCCCCAGCATTTT
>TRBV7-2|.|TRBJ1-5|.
CASSLGQVHQPQHF
TGTGCCAGCAGCTTAGGGCAGGTTCATCAGCCCCAGCATTTT
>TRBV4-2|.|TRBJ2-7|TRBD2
CASSQEAGGPKEQYF
TGTGCCAGCAGCCAAGAAGCGGGGGGGCCGAAAGAGCAGTACTTC
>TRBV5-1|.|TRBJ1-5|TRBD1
CASSPGTGGGQPQHF
TGCGCCAGCAGCCCGGGGACAGGGGGCGGCCAGCCCCAGCATTTT
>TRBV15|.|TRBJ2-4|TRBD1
CATSRFTGGAGNIQYF
TGTGCCACCAGCAGATTTACAGGGGGCGCGGGAAACATTCAGTACTTC
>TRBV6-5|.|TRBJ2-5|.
CASSPRQRQETQYF
TGTGCCAGCAGCCCCAGACAGCGACAAGAGACCCAGTACTTC
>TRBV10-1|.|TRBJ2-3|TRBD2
CASSILAGGQPDTQYF
TGCGCCAGCAGTATTCTTGCGGGAGGGCAGCCAGATACGCAGTATTTT
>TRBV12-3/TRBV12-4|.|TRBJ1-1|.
CASTRRDTEAFF
TGTGCCAGCACCCGGAGGGACACTGAAGCTTTCTTT
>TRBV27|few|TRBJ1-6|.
CASSLIQGGSPLHF
TGTGCCAGCAGTTTAATACAGGGCGGTTCACCCCTCCACTTT
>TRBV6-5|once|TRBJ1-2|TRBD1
CASSTRQGVGYGYTF
TGTGCCAGCAGTACCCGACAGGGGGTGGGATATGGCTACACCTTC
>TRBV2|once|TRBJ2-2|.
CASSELGLGNTGELFF
TGTGCCAGCAGTGAACTAGGACTGGGGAACACCGGGGAGCTGTTTTTT
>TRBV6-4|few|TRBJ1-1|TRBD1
CASSDGTGGRTEAFF
TGTGCCAGCAGTGACGGTACAGGGGGGAGGACTGAAGCTTTCTTT
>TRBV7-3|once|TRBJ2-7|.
CASSLSWGDYEQYF
TGTGCCAGCAGCTTAAGTTGGGGAGATTACGAGCAGTACTTC
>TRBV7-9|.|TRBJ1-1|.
CASSEPSEAFF
TGTGCCAGCAGCGAGCCTTCTGAAGCTTTCTTT
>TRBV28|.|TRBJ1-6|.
CASSSGSGNSPLHF
TGTGCCAGCAGTTCAGGCTCGGGGAATTCACCCCTCCACTTT
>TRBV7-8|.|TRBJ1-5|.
CASSLRRVGSNQPQHF
TGTGCCAGCAGCTTACGCAGGGTCGGTAGCAATCAGCCCCAGCATTTT
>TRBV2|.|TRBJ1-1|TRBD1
CASSDRDRGHPEAFF
TGTGCCAGCAGTGATCGGGACAGGGGGCACCCTGAAGCTTTCTTT
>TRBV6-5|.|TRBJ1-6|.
CASSREGGFTSPLHF
TGTGCCAGCAGTCGCGAGGGAGGGTTTACTTCACCCCTCCACTTT
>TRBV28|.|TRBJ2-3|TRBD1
CASSSDRSTQYF
TGTGCCAGCAGTTCGGACAGGAGTACGCAGTATTTT
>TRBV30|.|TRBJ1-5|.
CAWSGGGQPQHF
TGTGCCTGGTCTGGCGGGGGCCAGCCCCAGCATTTT
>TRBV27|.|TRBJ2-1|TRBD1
CASSRTGGGEQFF
TGTGCCAGCAGTCGGACAGGGGGCGGTGAGCAGTTCTTC
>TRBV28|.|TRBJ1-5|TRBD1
CASILGTGWNQPQHF
TGTGCCAGCATTCTTGGGACAGGTTGGAATCAGCCCCAGCATTTT
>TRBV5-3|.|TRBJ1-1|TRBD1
CARSAGQGGTEAFF
TGTGCCAGAAGCGCGGGACAGGGTGGGACTGAAGCTTTCTTT
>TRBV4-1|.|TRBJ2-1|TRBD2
CASGRTLAGDEQFF
TGCGCCAGCGGTCGAACTCTAGCGGGGGATGAGCAGTTCTTC
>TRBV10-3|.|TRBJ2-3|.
CAIMKGLTDTQYF
TGTGCCATCATGAAGGGACTCACAGATACGCAGTATTTT
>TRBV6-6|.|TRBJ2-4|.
CASNRQDLAKNIQYF
TGTGCCAGCAATAGACAGGATCTAGCCAAAAACATTCAGTACTTC
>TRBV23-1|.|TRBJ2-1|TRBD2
CARPTSGIPYNEQFF
TGCGCCCGCCCGACTAGCGGGATACCATACAATGAGCAGTTCTTC
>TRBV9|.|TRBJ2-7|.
CASSVAPLGGEQYF
TGTGCCAGCAGCGTAGCTCCACTAGGGGGCGAGCAGTACTTC
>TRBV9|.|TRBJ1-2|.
CASSVGTLGDYGYTF
TGTGCCAGCAGCGTAGGGACCTTAGGGGACTATGGCTACACCTTC
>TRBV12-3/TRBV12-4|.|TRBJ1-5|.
CATGGDNQPQHF
TGTGCCACGGGGGGAGATAATCAGCCCCAGCATTTT
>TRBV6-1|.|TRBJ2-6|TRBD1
CASSESPQGGAGANVLTF
TGTGCCAGCAGTGAGTCTCCACAGGGGGGCGCTGGGGCCAACGTCCTGACTTTC
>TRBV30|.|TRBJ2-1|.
CAWRPSSSYNEQFF
TGTGCCTGGAGGCCGAGTAGCTCCTACAATGAGCAGTTCTTC
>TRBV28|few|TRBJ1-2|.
CASSFPNWGSNYGYTF
TGTGCCAGCAGTTTCCCAAACTGGGGCAGCAACTATGGCTACACCTTC
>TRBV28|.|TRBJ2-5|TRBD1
CASSSPGQGGVETQYF
TGTGCCAGCAGTTCCCCGGGACAGGGGGGCGTGGAGACCCAGTACTTC
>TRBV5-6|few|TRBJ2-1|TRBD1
CASSLVGQGAREQFF
TGTGCCAGCAGCTTGGTAGGACAGGGGGCCCGTGAGCAGTTCTTC
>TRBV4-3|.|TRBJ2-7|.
CASSQEGLARQYF
TGCGCCAGCAGCCAAGAGGGGCTAGCGCGGCAGTACTTC
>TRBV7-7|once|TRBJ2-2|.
CASSLAGGAGELFF
TGTGCCAGCAGCTTAGCGGGCGGGGCCGGGGAGCTGTTTTTT
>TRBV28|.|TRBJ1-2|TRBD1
CASSLDREGYTF
TGTGCCAGCAGCCTCGACAGGGAGGGCTACACCTTC
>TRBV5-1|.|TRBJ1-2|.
CASSLEGTNNYGYTF
TGCGCCAGCAGCTTGGAAGGGACAAATAACTATGGCTACACCTTC
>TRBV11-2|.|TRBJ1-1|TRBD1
CASSPYRGGSEAFF
TGTGCCAGCAGCCCATACAGGGGGGGCTCTGAAGCTTTCTTT
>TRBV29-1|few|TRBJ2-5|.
CSVVVTEHPFGETQYF
TGCAGCGTTGTCGTGACAGAGCACCCATTCGGGGAGACCCAGTACTTC
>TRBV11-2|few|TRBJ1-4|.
CASSFSENEKLFF
TGTGCCAGCAGCTTTTCGGAGAATGAAAAACTGTTTTTT
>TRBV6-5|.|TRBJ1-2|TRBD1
CASSTGGRVYGYTF
TGTGCCAGCAGTACAGGGGGTAGAGTCTATGGCTACACCTTC
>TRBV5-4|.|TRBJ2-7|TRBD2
CASVGMGLAGVYEQYF
TGTGCCAGCGTCGGGATGGGACTAGCGGGAGTCTACGAGCAGTACTTC
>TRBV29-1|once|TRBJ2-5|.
CSVRGETQYF
TGCAGCGTTCGGGGAGAGACCCAGTACTTC
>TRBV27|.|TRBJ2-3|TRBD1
CASSLKDRGSTDTQYF
TGTGCCAGCAGTTTGAAGGACAGGGGTAGCACAGATACGCAGTATTTT
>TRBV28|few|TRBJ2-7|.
CASSLSGQGSDEQYF
TGTGCCAGCAGTTTATCAGGCCAGGGGTCCGACGAGCAGTACTTC
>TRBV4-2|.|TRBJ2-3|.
CASSPTTGRPTDTQYF
TGTGCCAGCAGCCCAACGACAGGTAGACCCACAGATACGCAGTATTTT
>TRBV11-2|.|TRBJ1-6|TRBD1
CASRIQGTDSPLHF
TGTGCCAGCAGGATACAGGGGACGGATTCACCCCTCCACTTT
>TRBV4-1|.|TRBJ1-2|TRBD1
CASSHTGGASYGYTF
TGCGCCAGCAGCCACACAGGGGGCGCGAGCTATGGCTACACCTTC
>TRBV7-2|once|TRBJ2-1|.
CASSSGPSSYNEQFF
TGTGCCAGCAGCTCAGGCCCCAGCTCCTACAATGAGCAGTTCTTC
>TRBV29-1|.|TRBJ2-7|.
CSATLNYEQYF
TGCAGCGCCACTTTGAACTACGAGCAGTACTTC
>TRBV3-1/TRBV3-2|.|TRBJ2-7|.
CASSQEDRNYEQYF
TGTGCCAGCAGCCAAGAGGACAGAAACTACGAGCAGTACTTC
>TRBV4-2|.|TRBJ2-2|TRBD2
CASSLLELAGETGELFF
TGTGCCAGCAGCCTACTGGAGCTAGCGGGAGAGACCGGGGAGCTGTTTTTT
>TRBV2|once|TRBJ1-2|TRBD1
CASRGTGGAYGYTF
TGTGCCAGCAGAGGGACAGGGGGAGCCTATGGCTACACCTTC